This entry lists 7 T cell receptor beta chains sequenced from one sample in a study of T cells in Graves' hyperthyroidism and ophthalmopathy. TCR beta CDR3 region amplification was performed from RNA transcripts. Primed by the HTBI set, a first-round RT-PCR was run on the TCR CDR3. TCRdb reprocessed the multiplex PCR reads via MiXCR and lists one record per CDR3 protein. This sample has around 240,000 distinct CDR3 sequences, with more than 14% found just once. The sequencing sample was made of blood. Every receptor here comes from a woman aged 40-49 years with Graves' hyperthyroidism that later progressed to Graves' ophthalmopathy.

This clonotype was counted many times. This CDR3 is CSVEEKTGGTEAFF. The CDR3 region has the DNA TGCAGCGTTGAAGAAAAGACAGGGGGCACTGAAGCTTTCTTT. The chain joins TRBV29-1 to TRBJ1-1, with 9 positions matching TRBD1. Germline CDR1 is SQVTM and CDR2 is ANQGSEA. J gave up 4 bases and V 0 bases, and 3 bases lay outside the gene matches. The CDR3 runs 14 residues.

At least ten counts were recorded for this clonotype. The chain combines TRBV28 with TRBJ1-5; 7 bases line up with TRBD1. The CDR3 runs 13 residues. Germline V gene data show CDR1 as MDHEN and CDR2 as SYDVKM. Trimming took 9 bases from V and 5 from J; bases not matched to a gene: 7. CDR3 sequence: CASSTGPYQPQHF. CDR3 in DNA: TGTGCCAGTTCGACAGGGCCCTATCAGCCCCAGCATTTT.

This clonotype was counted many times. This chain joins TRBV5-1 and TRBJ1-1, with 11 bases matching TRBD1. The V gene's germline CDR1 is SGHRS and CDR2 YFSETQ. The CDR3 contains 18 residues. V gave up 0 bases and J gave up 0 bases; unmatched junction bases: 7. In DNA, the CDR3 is TGCGCCAGCAGCTTGGTTCCCGGGACAGGGGGGATGAACACTGAAGCTTTCTTT. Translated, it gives CASSLVPGTGGMNTEAFF. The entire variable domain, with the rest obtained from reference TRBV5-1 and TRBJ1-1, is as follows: KAGVTQTPRYLIKTRGQQVTLSCSPISGHRSVSWYQQTPGQGLQFLFEYFSETQRNKGNFPGRFSGRQFSNSRSEMNVSTLELGDSALYLCASSLVPGTGGMNTEAFFGQGTRLTVV.

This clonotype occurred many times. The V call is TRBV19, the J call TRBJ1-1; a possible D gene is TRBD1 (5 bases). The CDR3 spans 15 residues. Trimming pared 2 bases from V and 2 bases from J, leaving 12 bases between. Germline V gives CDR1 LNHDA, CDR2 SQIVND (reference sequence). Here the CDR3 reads CASSIRGGINTEAFF. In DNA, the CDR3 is TGTGCCAGTAGTATACGTGGGGGAATCAACACTGAAGCTTTCTTT.

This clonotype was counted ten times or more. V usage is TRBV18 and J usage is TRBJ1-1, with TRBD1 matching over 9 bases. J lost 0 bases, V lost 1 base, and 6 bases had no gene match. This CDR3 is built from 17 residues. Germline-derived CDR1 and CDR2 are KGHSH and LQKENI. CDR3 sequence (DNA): TGTGCCAGCTCACCACGAGGACAGGGGCTAGTGAACACTGAAGCTTTCTTT. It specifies CASSPRGQGLVNTEAFF. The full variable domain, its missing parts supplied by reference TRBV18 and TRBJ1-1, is NAGVMQNPRHLVRRRGQEARLRCSPMKGHSHVYWYRQLPEEGLKFMVYLQKENIIDESGMPKERFSAEFPKEGPSILRIQQVVRGDSAAYFCASSPRGQGLVNTEAFFGQGTRLTVV.

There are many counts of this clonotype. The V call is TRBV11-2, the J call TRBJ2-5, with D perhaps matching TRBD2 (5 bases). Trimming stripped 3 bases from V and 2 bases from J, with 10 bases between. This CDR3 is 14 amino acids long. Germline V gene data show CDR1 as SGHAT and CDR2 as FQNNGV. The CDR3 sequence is CASSFGRGQETQYF. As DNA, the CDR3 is TGTGCCAGCAGCTTTGGACGGGGACAAGAGACCCAGTACTTC.

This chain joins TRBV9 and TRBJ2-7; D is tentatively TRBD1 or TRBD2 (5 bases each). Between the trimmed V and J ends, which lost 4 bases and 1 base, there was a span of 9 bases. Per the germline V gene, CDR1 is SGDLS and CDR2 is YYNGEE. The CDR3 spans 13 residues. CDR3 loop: CASSRDASYEQYF. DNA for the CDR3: TGTGCCAGCAGCCGGGACGCTTCCTACGAGCAGTACTTC.